The clone carrying this T cell receptor beta chain was seen ten or more times. What it binds is not known. The sample is drawn from a study of early T cells in non-severe SARS-CoV-2 infection. Overall study context: Bulk RNA from unsorted whole blood was sequenced; chains were unpaired.

This CDR3 spans 16 amino acids. The germline V and J ends were trimmed by 3 bases and 6 bases, with 21 bases remaining between them. Germline V gene lookup returns CDR1 SGHRS and CDR2 YFSETQ. Unique molecular identifiers were attached to individual cDNA molecules. MiXCR, run by TCRdb on the 5' RACE reads, gives a single entry per CDR3 protein. This table has 25,000 or so distinct CDR3 sequences, 2.9% appearing once. General study results and limits: Private and CD4 specificities were missed by VDJdb matching, skewed to anti-spike CD8.

This chain uses TRBV5-1 with TRBJ1-2; D is perhaps TRBD1 (5 bases). Input material: whole blood. This TCR was sampled from an adult who was a healthcare worker with PCR-confirmed SARS-CoV-2 infection or an uninfected control (not recorded which). As DNA, the CDR3 is TGCGCCAGCAGCTCGGTTTTAGGGGCCCGTACGAATGGCTACACCTTC. Its protein product is CASSSVLGARTNGYTF.